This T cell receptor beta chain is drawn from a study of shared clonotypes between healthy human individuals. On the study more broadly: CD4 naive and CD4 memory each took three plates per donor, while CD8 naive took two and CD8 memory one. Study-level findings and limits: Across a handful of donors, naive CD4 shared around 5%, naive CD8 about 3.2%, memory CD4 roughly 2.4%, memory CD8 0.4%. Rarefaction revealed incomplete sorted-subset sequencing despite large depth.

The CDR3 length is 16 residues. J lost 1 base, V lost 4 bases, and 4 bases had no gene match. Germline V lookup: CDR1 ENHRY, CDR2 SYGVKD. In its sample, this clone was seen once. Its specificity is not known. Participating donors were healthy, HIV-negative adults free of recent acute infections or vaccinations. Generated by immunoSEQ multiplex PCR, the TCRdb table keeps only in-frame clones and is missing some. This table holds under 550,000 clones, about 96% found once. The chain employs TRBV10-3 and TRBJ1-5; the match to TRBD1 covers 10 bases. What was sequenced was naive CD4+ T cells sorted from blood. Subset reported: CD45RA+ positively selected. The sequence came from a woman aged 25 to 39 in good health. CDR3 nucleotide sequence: TGTGCCATCAGTGGGGAGGGACAGGGGAGCAATCAGCCCCAGCATTTT. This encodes CAISGEGQGSNQPQHF.